The 28 T cell receptor beta chains below come from one sample, sequenced in a study of blood T cells in healthy people across ages. Using a J-beta primer mix together with a sample-barcoded 5' primer, a second PCR was run for roughly 7 to 12 cycles. TCRdb reprocessed the 5' RACE reads with MiXCR, giving one entry per CDR3 protein. The sample has approximately 1,700,000 distinct CDR3 sequences, about two fifths seen once; the top ten hold under 30%. The specimen sequenced was blood. The origin of the receptors is a human donor in good health.

This sequence joins TRBV6-5 and TRBJ2-7, with a weak D call TRBD2 (6 bases). The CDR3 has 15 amino acids. The germline CDR1 and CDR2 sequences are MNHEY and SVGAGI. Trimming took off 2 bases at V and 3 bases at J, with 14 bases between the two ends. DNA for the CDR3: TGTGCCAGCAGTTACGGGGTGGGAGGCTTCTACGAGCAGTACTTC. It translates to CASSYGVGGFYEQYF.

V and J are TRBV20-1 and TRBJ2-7; D might be TRBD1 (5 bases). The CDR3 has 15 residues. Germline V lookup: CDR1 DFQATT, CDR2 SNEGSKA (reference sequence). The germline V and J ends were trimmed by 4 bases and 3 bases, with 19 bases remaining between them. CDR3 sequence (DNA): TGCAGTGCTACGCCGGCTGGGGCTCTGAACTACGAGCAGTACTTC. It is translated as CSATPAGALNYEQYF.

This clonotype was seen a handful of times. The gene calls are TRBV6-2 or TRBV6-3 and TRBJ2-6; possibly TRBD1 for D (5 bases). The CDR3 sequence is 16 residues long. Germline CDR1 and CDR2: MNHEY and SVGEGT. V dropped 8 bases and J dropped 0 bases, with 14 bases sitting between them. The CDR3: CASSQGMNSGANVLTF. Here the CDR3 DNA reads TGTGCCAGCTCTCAGGGTATGAACTCTGGGGCCAACGTCCTGACTTTC.

In its sample, this clonotype was seen a few times. The J gene is TRBJ2-1, the V gene TRBV5-6; D is unclear. Germline V gene data show CDR1 as SGHDT and CDR2 as YYEEEE. V gave up 5 bases and J gave up 9 bases, with 9 bases separating them. This CDR3 contains 11 residues. In nucleotides, the CDR3 is TGTGCCAGCAGTAGCTCCTTTGAGCAGTTCTTC. It is translated as CASSSSFEQFF.

This chain uses TRBV24-1 with TRBJ2-5; D gene unclear. This CDR3 region has 14 residues. Germline CDR1 is KGHDR and CDR2 is SFDVKD. Trimming removed 2 bases at V and 5 bases at J, with 11 bases between. The CDR3 is CATSDSTVRETQYF. Here the CDR3 DNA reads TGTGCCACCAGTGATTCGACGGTGCGGGAGACCCAGTACTTC.

The chain joins TRBV27 to TRBJ2-3; 11 nucleotides align to TRBD2. The CDR3 loop spans 16 amino acids. Losses at the gene ends were 3 bases for V and 7 bases for J; bases not matched to a gene: 9. CDR1 is MNHEY, CDR2 SMNVEV, per germline (reference sequence). The CDR3 region is CASSFSSGGPTNTQYF. Here the CDR3 DNA reads TGTGCCAGCAGTTTTTCTAGCGGGGGGCCCACGAATACGCAGTATTTT.

This clonotype has a single count. This chain joins TRBV28 and TRBJ2-7, with D possibly being TRBD1 (6 bases). Gene TRBJ2-5 matches the end of the DNA better, so the J call may be wrong. The CDR3 runs 14 residues. Germline CDR1 MDHEN, CDR2 SYDVKM. The CDR3 DNA sequence: TGTGCCAGCAGCCCCAGGGGAGAGGTGGAGACCCAGTACTTC. It codes for CASSPRGEVETQYF.

The V and J genes are TRBV29-1 and TRBJ2-1; unclear D gene. The germline gives CDR1 SQVTM, CDR2 ANQGSEA. The CDR3 is made up of 16 amino acids. Deletions cut 0 bases from V and 6 bases from J, with 18 bases between. As DNA, the CDR3 is TGCAGCGTTGAAGATGTGCGCGGCCCCATACTCAATGAGCAGTTCTTC. It translates to CSVEDVRGPILNEQFF.

The chain joins TRBV7-2 to TRBJ1-4; D ambiguous. The V end was cut by 5 bases, the J end by 1 base, with 8 bases between. The CDR3 contains 14 residues. The germline V gene has CDR1 SGHTA and CDR2 FQGNSA. The CDR3 region is CASSERVTNEKLFF. Written as DNA, the CDR3 is TGTGCCAGCAGCGAAAGGGTAACTAATGAAAAACTGTTTTTT.

This clonotype appeared a few times. V and J are TRBV7-9 and TRBJ2-7, with D perhaps TRBD1 (6 bases). This CDR3 comprises 15 residues. Germline CDR1 and CDR2: SEHNR and FQNEAQ (reference sequence). V lost 5 bases, J lost 1 base, and 15 bases lay in between. CDR3 residues: CASSPDDRPSYEQYF. The CDR3 region has the DNA TGTGCCAGCAGCCCAGACGACAGGCCATCCTACGAGCAGTACTTC.

Written as DNA, the CDR3 is TGTGCCAGCAGTTACCCGGAACTAGCGGGGGTGTATGGCCAAGAGACCCAGTACTTC. Its translation: CASSYPELAGVYGQETQYF. The chain recombines TRBV6-5 with TRBJ2-5; 11 bases are a match to TRBD2. Germline CDR1 reads MNHEY; CDR2 reads SVGAGI. Trimming removed 2 bases from V and 1 base from J; junction bases left unmatched: 12. The CDR3 sequence is 19 residues long.

This clonotype was found many times. V and J are TRBV7-2 and TRBJ2-7; D call uncertain. The CDR3 consists of 13 residues. The V gene lost 6 bases and the J gene lost 4 bases, with 13 bases spanning the gap. Looked up from germline, CDR1 is SGHTA and CDR2 is FQGNSA. In DNA, the CDR3 is TGTGCCAGCAGTTCCGAACGAGGATACGAGCAGTACTTC. Protein sequence: CASSSERGYEQYF.

This clonotype has a count of ten or more. The CDR3 DNA is TGCAGTGCTAGTAGGGGAGATACGCAGTATTTT. Encoded protein: CSASRGDTQYF. The rearrangement links TRBV20-1 to TRBJ2-3, with a possible D match to TRBD1 (5 bases). The CDR3 covers 11 residues. Trimming took off 3 bases at V and 5 bases at J, with 6 bases between the two ends. Germline V gene sequence: CDR1 DFQATT, CDR2 SNEGSKA (reference sequence).

The rearrangement joins TRBV4-1 to TRBJ2-5; D might be TRBD1 (5 bases). The CDR3 loop spans 14 amino acids. V lost 2 bases and J 5 bases, leaving 12 bases between the germline ends. Germline loops: CDR1 MGHRA, CDR2 YSYEKL. In DNA, the CDR3 is TGCGCCAGCAGCCAACGGCCAGGGATGGAGACCCAGTACTTC. This gives the protein CASSQRPGMETQYF.

The chain couples TRBV7-2 to TRBJ2-7; D is unresolved. Germline CDR1 is SGHTA and CDR2 is FQGNSA. Trimming left V 1 base short and J 4 bases short, with 14 bases between. This CDR3 spans 15 amino acids. For the CDR3, the DNA is TGTGCCAGCAGCTTAGGGGGAACTCCGACGTACGAGCAGTACTTC. Amino acid sequence: CASSLGGTPTYEQYF.

The V and J genes are TRBV5-1 and TRBJ2-1; TRBD2 might be the D (6 bases). V gave up 4 bases and J gave up 3 bases, with 14 bases separating them. The CDR3 extends over 15 amino acids. Germline V gene lookup returns CDR1 SGHRS and CDR2 YFSETQ. The CDR3, as DNA: TGCGCCAGCAGCCTACACCGCGGGGACTACAATGAGCAGTTCTTC. Translating gives CASSLHRGDYNEQFF.

Notes on this clonotype: One junction end disagrees with the germline gene, perhaps due to a read error. V usage is TRBV7-9 and J usage is TRBJ2-7; D gene uncertain. Germline values: CDR1 SEHNR, CDR2 FQNEAQ (reference sequence). This CDR3 is built from 13 residues. The DNA for the CDR3 is TGTGCCAGCAGCTTGGGTAGCTCCCACGAGCAGTACTTC. Its protein is CASSLGSSHEQYF.

This clonotype appeared a few times. The chain uses TRBV9 and TRBJ2-3; no clear D. The germline V and J ends were trimmed by 2 bases and 2 bases, with 9 bases remaining between them. Germline CDR1 SGDLS, CDR2 YYNGEE. The CDR3 length is 14 residues. The CDR3 sequence: CASSVAILTDTQYF. CDR3 coding DNA: TGTGCCAGCAGCGTCGCGATACTCACAGATACGCAGTATTTT.

The rearrangement joins TRBV7-6 to TRBJ1-5; no definite D call. Trimming left V 1 base short and J 3 bases short, with 19 bases between. The CDR3 loop spans 18 amino acids. Germline lookup yields CDR1 SGHVS and CDR2 FNYEAQ. CDR3 loop: CASSLEVAGVGPNQPQHF. In nucleotides, the CDR3 is TGTGCCAGCAGCTTAGAAGTCGCAGGTGTAGGGCCCAATCAGCCCCAGCATTTT. The whole variable domain, filled in from reference TRBV7-6 and TRBJ1-5, reads GAGVSQSPRYKVTKRGQDVALRCDPISGHVSLYWYRQALGQGPEFLTYFNYEAQQDKSGLPNDRFSAERPEGSISTLTIQRTEQRDSAMYRCASSLEVAGVGPNQPQHFGDGTRLSIL.

The chain joins TRBV5-1 to TRBJ2-1; D gene ambiguous. The CDR3 runs 13 residues. V was shortened by 4 bases and J by 4 bases, with 9 bases between the two germline ends. Germline assignment: CDR1 SGHRS and CDR2 YFSETQ. The CDR3 DNA follows: TGCGCCAGCAGCGCCAGGAATTACAATGAGCAGTTCTTC. The encoded protein is CASSARNYNEQFF. Looking up the rest from reference TRBV5-1 and TRBJ2-1 gives the full variable domain: KAGVTQTPRYLIKTRGQQVTLSCSPISGHRSVSWYQQTPGQGLQFLFEYFSETQRNKGNFPGRFSGRQFSNSRSEMNVSTLELGDSALYLCASSARNYNEQFFGPGTRLTVL.

The CDR3 nucleotides read TGCGCCAGCAGCAAGAGGGGGCAGGTCTATGGCTACACCTTC. This gives the protein CASSKRGQVYGYTF. The V call is TRBV4-3, the J call TRBJ1-2; 7 bases are a match to TRBD1. J gave up 4 bases and V 5 bases, and 7 bases lay outside the gene matches. Germline CDR1 and CDR2: LGHNA and YSLEER. CDR3 length equals 14 residues.

The gene calls are TRBV3-1 and TRBJ1-2, with a tentative D call TRBD1 (5 bases). The CDR3 extends over 15 amino acids. Trimming stripped 2 bases from V and 5 bases from J, with 15 bases between. In germline, CDR1 is LGHDT, CDR2 YNNKEL (reference sequence). The CDR3 DNA sequence: TGTGCCAGCAGCCAACCCCCCCCGGGACCTTATGGCTACACCTTC. Amino acid sequence: CASSQPPPGPYGYTF.

This clonotype has only a few counts. The chain combines TRBV5-1 with TRBJ2-3; possibly TRBD1 for D (6 bases). The CDR3 length is 13 residues. The V end was cut by 3 bases, the J end by 6 bases, with 11 bases between. Germline V gives CDR1 SGHRS, CDR2 YFSETQ. The CDR3 spells CASSSNRVDTQYF. CDR3 in DNA: TGCGCCAGCAGCTCCAACAGGGTTGATACGCAGTATTTT.

The J gene is TRBJ2-5, the V gene TRBV20-1, with unresolved D. The ends were cut back, 4 bases at V and 3 bases at J, with 12 bases in the middle. Germline V gene sequence: CDR1 DFQATT, CDR2 SNEGSKA (reference sequence). The CDR3 runs 13 residues. Here the CDR3 DNA reads TGCAGTGCTATAGTAGCCTCCGAAGAGACCCAGTACTTC. This gives the protein CSAIVASEETQYF.

The rearrangement uses TRBV6-6 and TRBJ2-1; 9 bases align to TRBD2. Trimming took 2 bases from V and 5 from J; bases not matched to a gene: 4. Germline V gene sequence: CDR1 MNHNY, CDR2 SVGAGI (reference sequence). There are 15 residues in the CDR3. CDR3 sequence (DNA): TGTGCCAGCAGTTACGCTAGCGGGAATCACAATGAGCAGTTCTTC. This translates into CASSYASGNHNEQFF.

The V gene is TRBV20-1, the J gene TRBJ2-5; TRBD2 aligns across 11 bases. The CDR3 loop spans 14 amino acids. Germline CDR1 reads DFQATT; CDR2 reads SNEGSKA (reference sequence). V was pared by 3 bases and J by 5 bases, with 5 bases of the junction left unmatched. The CDR3 spells CSARVLAGVETQYF. The CDR3 DNA sequence: TGCAGTGCTAGGGTACTAGCGGGGGTTGAGACCCAGTACTTC.

This clonotype was counted only a few times. The gene calls are TRBV6-1 and TRBJ1-2; no definite D call. V lost 5 bases and J lost 8, with 12 bases in between. The length of the CDR3 is 12 residues. Germline V CDR1 and CDR2: MNHNS, SASEGT. CDR3 nucleotide sequence: TGTGCCAGCAGTTTAATACGTCGAGGCTACACCTTC. Protein: CASSLIRRGYTF.

The chain combines TRBV12-3 or TRBV12-4 with TRBJ2-1; a weak D match, TRBD2 (7 bases). The V end was cut by 2 bases, the J end by 10 bases, with 15 bases between. The length of the CDR3 is 14 residues. CDR3 protein: CASSLSAGANEQFF. In DNA, the CDR3 is TGTGCCAGCAGTTTATCGGCGGGGGCCAACGAGCAGTTCTTC.